The 26 T cell receptor beta chains below were found in one sample sequenced in a study of blood T cell repertoires in COVID-19. Assay used: immunoSEQ multiplex PCR; TCRdb lists only in-frame clones, some missing. The sample includes 200,000 to 250,000 clones, about 90% of them seen just once. Sample: peripheral blood. All receptors derive from a woman aged 30 to 39 who had recovered from COVID-19.

V is TRBV12-3 or TRBV12-4 and J is TRBJ1-3; TRBD1 aligns across 7 bases. The CDR3 totals 13 residues. V shed 5 bases and J 4 bases; nucleotides not matched to a gene: 2. CDR3 sequence: CASSGTAGNTIYF. As DNA, the CDR3 is TGTGCCAGCAGTGGGACAGCCGGAAACACCATATATTTT.

V is TRBV28 and J is TRBJ2-7; 7 bases match TRBD1. Germline V CDR1 and CDR2: MDHEN, SYDVKM. After removal of 6 bases from V and 2 bases from J, the junction contained 7 bases not matched to a gene. CDR3 length: 14 residues. The CDR3 sequence: CASSSGGRTYEQYF. In DNA form, the CDR3 reads TGTGCCAGCAGCTCAGGGGGTAGAACCTACGAGCAGTACTTC.

This clone has just one count. The chain joins TRBV3-1 (or the pseudogene TRBV3-2) to TRBJ2-5, with 9 bases lining up with TRBD2. The J segment lost 5 bases and the V segment lost 4 bases, leaving 8 bases of the junction unmatched. Per germline, CDR1 LGHDT and CDR2 YNNKEL (reference sequence). This CDR3 has 15 amino acids. CDR3 DNA sequence: TGTGCCAGCAGCCCTCGCGGGGGGGTATTGGAGACCCAGTACTTC. As protein: CASSPRGGVLETQYF.

V and J are TRBV30 and TRBJ2-2; the D is unclear. This CDR3 is 14 amino acids long. Trimming shortened V by 8 bases and J by 1 base, and 14 bases separated the two germline ends. The germline CDR1 and CDR2 sequences are GTSNPN and SVGIG (reference sequence). The CDR3 nucleotides are TGTGCCCTGGCGGTGGCAGTGAACACCGGGGAGCTGTTTTTT. Its protein is CALAVAVNTGELFF.

The chain is built from TRBV6-6 and TRBJ2-1; D remains ambiguous. The V gene lost 0 bases and the J gene lost 4 bases, with 7 bases spanning the gap. This CDR3 has 14 residues. Germline CDR1 MNHNY, CDR2 SVGAGI (reference sequence). CDR3 nucleotide sequence: TGTGCCAGCAGTTACTCGTCAGGATACAATGAGCAGTTCTTC. It is translated as CASSYSSGYNEQFF.

This rearrangement joins TRBV10-1 to TRBJ2-7; 8 bases fit TRBD1. The germline CDR1 and CDR2 sequences are WNHNN and SYGVQD (reference sequence). The ends lost 9 bases at V and 3 bases at J; junction bases unmatched: 4. CDR3 length equals 12 residues. The CDR3 spells CARTGVFYEQYF. The CDR3 region has the DNA TGCGCCAGGACAGGGGTATTCTACGAGCAGTACTTC.

The V gene is TRBV6-2 or TRBV6-3, the J gene TRBJ2-7; TRBD1 matches 7 bases. CDR3 length equals 13 residues. With V trimmed by 6 bases and J by 7 bases, 9 bases remained unmatched. From germline, CDR1 is MNHEY and CDR2 SVGEGT. CDR3 amino acids: CASSLRRQGEQYF. The CDR3 bases are TGTGCCAGCAGCCTACGCCGACAGGGAGAGCAGTACTTC.

The J gene is TRBJ2-3, the V gene TRBV5-1; D may be TRBD2 (5 bases). The CDR3 has 18 residues. V was shortened by 0 bases and J by 0 bases, with 17 bases between the two germline ends. Germline CDR1 is SGHRS and CDR2 is YFSETQ. The CDR3 loop reads CASSLAYGVAPSTDTQYF. The DNA of the CDR3 is TGCGCCAGCAGCTTGGCCTACGGGGTGGCCCCTAGCACAGATACGCAGTATTTT.

This chain connects TRBV2 to TRBJ2-7, with TRBD1 matching 10 bases. The CDR3 contains 16 residues. The ends lost 6 bases at V and 3 bases at J; junction bases unmatched: 11. Germline CDR1 and CDR2: SNHLY and FYNNEI. CDR3 coding DNA: TGTGCCAGCAGCCGGGGGACAGGGGCAGGAGGCTACGAGCAGTACTTC. It is translated as CASSRGTGAGGYEQYF.

The V and J genes are TRBV10-3 and TRBJ1-1; a possible D gene is TRBD1 (5 bases). V dropped 6 bases and J dropped 1 base, with 12 bases sitting between them. There are 14 residues in the CDR3. CDR1 and CDR2 (germline): ENHRY, SYGVKD. The CDR3 here is CAISEGGTNTEAFF. The CDR3, as DNA: TGTGCCATCAGCGAGGGAGGGACGAACACTGAAGCTTTCTTT.

The CDR3 sequence: CASSAHGLAQETQYF. The CDR3 nucleotides are TGTGCCAGCAGCGCCCACGGACTAGCTCAAGAGACCCAGTACTTC. V gene TRBV9 combines with J gene TRBJ2-5, with 8 bases identical to TRBD2. The trim removed 3 bases at V and 2 bases at J, leaving 6 bases unmatched. CDR1 and CDR2 (germline): SGDLS, YYNGEE. The CDR3 runs 15 residues. The variable domain in full, completed from reference TRBV9 and TRBJ2-5, reads DSGVTQTPKHLITATGQRVTLRCSPRSGDLSVYWYQQSLDQGLQFLIQYYNGEERAKGNILERFSAQQFPDLHSELNLSSLELGDSALYFCASSAHGLAQETQYFGPGTRLLVL.

CDR3 DNA sequence: TGTGCCAGTAGTGTAACAGGGGTCGTGTTGGGTCAGCCCCAGCATTTT. Residues: CASSVTGVVLGQPQHF. The chain has TRBV19 and TRBJ1-5, with 7 bases fitting TRBD1. Germline V gene sequence: CDR1 LNHDA, CDR2 SQIVND (reference sequence). Losses at the gene ends were 5 bases for V and 6 bases for J; bases not matched to a gene: 13. The length of the CDR3 is 16 residues. Variable domain in full (rest from reference TRBV19 and TRBJ1-5): DGGITQSPKYLFRKEGQNVTLSCEQNLNHDAMYWYRQDPGQGLRLIYYSQIVNDFQKGDIAEGYSVSREKKESFPLTVTSAQKNPTAFYLCASSVTGVVLGQPQHFGDGTRLSIL.

V usage is TRBV9 and J usage is TRBJ1-5, with D possibly matching TRBD1 (5 bases). Germline CDR1 is SGDLS and CDR2 is YYNGEE. The CDR3 is 15 residues long. Trimming removed 0 bases from V and 4 bases from J, with 11 bases in between. The CDR3: CASSVGTGLNQPQHF. CDR3 coding DNA: TGTGCCAGCAGCGTAGGTACAGGACTAAATCAGCCCCAGCATTTT.

The chain employs TRBV27 and TRBJ1-1; the D is unclear. Trimming removed 4 bases at V and 4 bases at J, with 22 bases between. This CDR3 contains 17 residues. The germline V gene encodes CDR1 MNHEY and CDR2 SMNVEV (reference sequence). The CDR3 nucleotides read TGTGCCAGCAGTTCGCGGCTGGGTTTTCGCGGGAGCACTGAAGCTTTCTTT. Amino acid sequence: CASSSRLGFRGSTEAFF.

The rearrangement uses TRBV11-2 and TRBJ2-7; TRBD2 matches at 7 bases. The trim removed 0 bases at V and 10 bases at J, leaving 9 bases unmatched. Germline loops: CDR1 SGHAT, CDR2 FQNNGV. The CDR3 length is 14 residues. The CDR3 reads CASSLDRGGSGQYF. CDR3 bases: TGTGCCAGCAGCTTAGATCGGGGCGGGAGCGGACAGTACTTC.

The chain carries TRBV9 and TRBJ2-3; 7 bases agree with TRBD2. The CDR3 is made up of 15 amino acids. Trimming removed 4 bases from V and 4 bases from J; junction bases left unmatched: 9. Germline lookup yields CDR1 SGDLS and CDR2 YYNGEE. The CDR3 sequence: CASSLGGLLADTQYF. CDR3 sequence (DNA): TGTGCCAGCAGCCTGGGGGGGTTGCTAGCAGATACGCAGTATTTT.

The V call is TRBV10-3, the J call TRBJ1-3; 7 nucleotides match TRBD1. Germline V gene data show CDR1 as ENHRY and CDR2 as SYGVKD. This CDR3 contains 14 residues. The junction had 3 bases not matched to a gene; V was cut back by 3 bases and J by 4 bases. CDR3 residues: CAISDRGLGNTIYF. The CDR3 DNA sequence: TGTGCCATCAGTGACAGGGGGTTAGGAAACACCATATATTTT.

The chain combines TRBV9 with TRBJ2-2; 8 bases are shared with TRBD1. Germline CDR1 and CDR2: SGDLS and YYNGEE. The CDR3 runs to 15 residues. J lost 5 bases, V lost 4 bases, and 7 bases had no gene match. The DNA for the CDR3 is TGTGCCAGCAGCCTCCGGACAGGGCAAACCGGGGAGCTGTTTTTT. This sequence encodes CASSLRTGQTGELFF. The whole variable domain, remainder taken from reference TRBV9 and TRBJ2-2, is DSGVTQTPKHLITATGQRVTLRCSPRSGDLSVYWYQQSLDQGLQFLIQYYNGEERAKGNILERFSAQQFPDLHSELNLSSLELGDSALYFCASSLRTGQTGELFFGEGSRLTVL.

The chain employs TRBV2 and TRBJ1-4; D is unclear. The CDR3 runs 15 residues. V was shortened by 8 bases and J by 7 bases, with 20 bases between the two germline ends. The germline V gene encodes CDR1 SNHLY and CDR2 FYNNEI. The DNA of the CDR3 is TGTGCCAGCGGGAGCCAAACCGGGTTGGGTGAAAAACTGTTTTTT. It specifies CASGSQTGLGEKLFF. Variable domain in full (rest from reference TRBV2 and TRBJ1-4): EPEVTQTPSHQVTQMGQEVILRCVPISNHLYFYWYRQILGQKVEFLVSFYNNEISEKSEIFDDQFSVERPDGSNFTLKIRSTKLEDSAMYFCASGSQTGLGEKLFFGSGTQLSVL.

The chain couples TRBV9 to TRBJ1-1; perhaps TRBD1 as D (5 bases). The CDR3 extends over 15 amino acids. In germline, CDR1 is SGDLS, CDR2 YYNGEE. Trimming took off 0 bases at V and 0 bases at J, with 9 bases between the two ends. The CDR3 region is CASSVDTGVNTEAFF. CDR3 nucleotide sequence: TGTGCCAGCAGCGTAGATACAGGAGTGAACACTGAAGCTTTCTTT.

The chain carries TRBV5-1 and TRBJ1-5; 7 nucleotides agree with TRBD1. The CDR3 covers 15 residues. Germline V gene lookup returns CDR1 SGHRS and CDR2 YFSETQ. J was trimmed by 2 bases and V by 4 bases; bases with no gene match: 6. In DNA form, the CDR3 reads TGCGCCAGCAGCCCAACAGGGGTGTGCAATCAGCCCCAGCATTTT. Protein product: CASSPTGVCNQPQHF. The full variable domain, in which reference TRBV5-1 and TRBJ1-5 provide the parts outside the CDR3, is KAGVTQTPRYLIKTRGQQVTLSCSPISGHRSVSWYQQTPGQGLQFLFEYFSETQRNKGNFPGRFSGRQFSNSRSEMNVSTLELGDSALYLCASSPTGVCNQPQHFGDGTRLSIL.

The V call is TRBV9, the J call TRBJ2-7, with 10 bases matching TRBD1. Germline loops: CDR1 SGDLS, CDR2 YYNGEE. CDR3 length: 15 amino acids. V shed 3 bases, J shed 2 bases, and the junction held 5 bases outside the gene matches. The CDR3 protein is CASSAGTGVPYEQYF. DNA for the CDR3: TGTGCCAGCAGCGCCGGGACAGGGGTCCCCTACGAGCAGTACTTC.

The chain employs TRBV13 and TRBJ1-1, with D possibly being TRBD1 (6 bases). This CDR3 region has 17 residues. Trimming shortened V by 5 bases and J by 7 bases, and 26 bases separated the two germline ends. Germline V lookup: CDR1 PRHDT, CDR2 FYEKMQ (reference sequence). DNA of the CDR3: TGTGCCAGCAGCCCTTCCAACATTCAACTAACAGGGAGTGAAGCTTTCTTT. It specifies CASSPSNIQLTGSEAFF.

This clone was observed once. The chain uses TRBV28 and TRBJ2-5; TRBD2 is a possible D gene (5 bases). V was cut by 6 bases and J by 3 bases, with 11 bases left in between. The CDR3 is 13 residues long. CDR1 is MDHEN and CDR2 is SYDVKM in the germline V gene. The CDR3 spells CASRETGKETQYF. CDR3 nucleotide sequence: TGTGCCAGCAGGGAGACCGGGAAAGAGACCCAGTACTTC.

The V call is TRBV4-1, the J call TRBJ1-4, with a possible D match to TRBD1 (6 bases). The CDR3 contains 20 residues. From germline, CDR1 is MGHRA and CDR2 YSYEKL. Trimming cost V 2 bases and J 0 bases, with 22 bases left between them. CDR3: CASSQRYRREQGSTNEKLFF. The CDR3 nucleotides read TGCGCCAGCAGCCAACGTTATCGCCGCGAGCAGGGGTCAACTAATGAAAAACTGTTTTTT.

The chain couples TRBV6-6 to TRBJ2-4; 7 bases agree with TRBD1. CDR1 is MNHNY and CDR2 is SVGAGI in the germline V gene (reference sequence). V trimming: 7 bases; J trimming: 1 base; junction bases outside the gene matches: 10. The CDR3 extends over 16 amino acids. In DNA form, the CDR3 reads TGTGCCAGCATTTCTAACAGGGGTAGGGCCAAAAACATTCAGTACTTC. It encodes CASISNRGRAKNIQYF.